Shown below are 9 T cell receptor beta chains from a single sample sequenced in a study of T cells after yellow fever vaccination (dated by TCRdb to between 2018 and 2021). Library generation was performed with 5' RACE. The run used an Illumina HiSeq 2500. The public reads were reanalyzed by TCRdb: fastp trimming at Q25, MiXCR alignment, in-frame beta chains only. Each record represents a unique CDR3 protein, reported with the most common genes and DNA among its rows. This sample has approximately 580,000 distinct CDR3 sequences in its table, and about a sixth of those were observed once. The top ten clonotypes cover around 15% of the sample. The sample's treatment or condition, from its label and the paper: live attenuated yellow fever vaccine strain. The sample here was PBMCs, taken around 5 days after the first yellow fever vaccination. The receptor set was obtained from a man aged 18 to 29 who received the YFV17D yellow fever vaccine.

The chain's CDR3 is CSARRQALRGGNQPQHF. The CDR3 nucleotides are TGCAGTGCCAGAAGACAGGCGCTACGCGGTGGCAATCAGCCCCAGCATTTT. This chain connects TRBV20-1 to TRBJ1-5, with a possible D match to TRBD1 (6 bases). V gave up 6 bases and J gave up 2 bases, with 23 bases separating them. This CDR3 spans 17 amino acids. From germline, CDR1 is DFQATT and CDR2 SNEGSKA (reference sequence).

CDR3 bases: TGTGCCACCAGTGATGGGACAGGAGGCTCACCCCTCCACTTT. This gives the protein CATSDGTGGSPLHF. The chain combines TRBV24-1 with TRBJ1-6; TRBD1 matches at 8 bases. Germline trimming cut 3 bases from V and 10 bases from J; bases unmatched to any gene: 4. Germline V gene data show CDR1 as KGHDR and CDR2 as SFDVKD. The CDR3 covers 14 residues.

This CDR3 is CASSPLGGSNIQYF. CDR3 DNA sequence: TGTGCCAGCAGTCCTCTGGGGGGATCAAACATTCAGTACTTC. The chain recombines TRBV6-2 or TRBV6-3 with TRBJ2-4; D perhaps matches TRBD2 (6 bases). V gave up 5 bases and J gave up 6 bases, with 14 bases separating them. This CDR3 is built from 14 residues. The V gene's germline CDR1 is MNHEY and CDR2 SVGEGT.

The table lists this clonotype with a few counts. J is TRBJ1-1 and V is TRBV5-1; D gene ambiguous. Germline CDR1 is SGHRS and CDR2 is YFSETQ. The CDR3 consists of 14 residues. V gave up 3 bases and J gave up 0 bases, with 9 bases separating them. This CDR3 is CASSSFGVNTEAFF. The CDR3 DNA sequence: TGCGCCAGCAGCTCGTTCGGGGTGAACACTGAAGCTTTCTTT.

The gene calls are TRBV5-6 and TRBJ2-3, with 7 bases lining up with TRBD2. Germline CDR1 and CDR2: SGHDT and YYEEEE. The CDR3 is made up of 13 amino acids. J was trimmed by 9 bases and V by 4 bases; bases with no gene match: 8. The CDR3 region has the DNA TGTGCCAGCAGCCGACCCCAGCGGGGAACGCAGTATTTT. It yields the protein CASSRPQRGTQYF.

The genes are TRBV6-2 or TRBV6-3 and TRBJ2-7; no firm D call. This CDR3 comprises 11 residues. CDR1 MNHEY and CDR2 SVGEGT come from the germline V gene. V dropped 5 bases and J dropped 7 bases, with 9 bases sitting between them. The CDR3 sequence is CASSMLREQYF. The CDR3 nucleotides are TGTGCCAGCAGTATGCTGAGGGAGCAGTACTTC.

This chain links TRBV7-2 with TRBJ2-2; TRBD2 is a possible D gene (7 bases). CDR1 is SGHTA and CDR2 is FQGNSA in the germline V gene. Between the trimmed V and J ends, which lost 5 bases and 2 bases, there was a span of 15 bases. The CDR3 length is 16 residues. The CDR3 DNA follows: TGTGCCAGCAGCCAACGGCGGGGGCTCAACACCGGGGAGCTGTTTTTT. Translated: CASSQRRGLNTGELFF.

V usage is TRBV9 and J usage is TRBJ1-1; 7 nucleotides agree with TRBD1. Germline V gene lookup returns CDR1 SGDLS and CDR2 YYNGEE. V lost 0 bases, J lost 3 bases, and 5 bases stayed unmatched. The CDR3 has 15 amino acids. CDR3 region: CASSVETGEYTEAFF. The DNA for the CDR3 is TGTGCCAGCAGCGTAGAAACAGGGGAGTACACTGAAGCTTTCTTT.

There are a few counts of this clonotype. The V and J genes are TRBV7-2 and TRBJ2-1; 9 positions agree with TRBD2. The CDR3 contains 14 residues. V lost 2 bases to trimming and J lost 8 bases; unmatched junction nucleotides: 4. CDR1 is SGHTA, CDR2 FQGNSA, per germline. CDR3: CASSLLGGGDEQFF. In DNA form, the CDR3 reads TGTGCCAGCAGCTTATTGGGCGGGGGGGATGAGCAGTTCTTC. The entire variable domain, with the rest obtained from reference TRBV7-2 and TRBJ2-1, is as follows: GAGVSQSPSNKVTEKGKDVELRCDPISGHTALYWYRQSLGQGLEFLIYFQGNSAPDKSGLPSDRFSAERTGGSVSTLTIQRTQQEDSAVYLCASSLLGGGDEQFFGPGTRLTVL.